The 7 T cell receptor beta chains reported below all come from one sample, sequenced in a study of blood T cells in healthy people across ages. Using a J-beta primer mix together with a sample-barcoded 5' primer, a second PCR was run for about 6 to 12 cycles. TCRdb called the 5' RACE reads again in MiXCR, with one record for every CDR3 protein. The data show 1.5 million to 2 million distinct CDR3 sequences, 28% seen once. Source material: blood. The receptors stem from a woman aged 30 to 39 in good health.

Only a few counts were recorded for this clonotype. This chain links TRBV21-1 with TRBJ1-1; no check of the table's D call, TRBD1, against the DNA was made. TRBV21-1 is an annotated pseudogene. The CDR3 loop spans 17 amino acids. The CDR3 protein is CASSTLGQGGMNTEAFF. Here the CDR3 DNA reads TGTGCCAGCAGCACCCTGGGACAGGGGGGAATGAACACTGAAGCTTTCTTT.

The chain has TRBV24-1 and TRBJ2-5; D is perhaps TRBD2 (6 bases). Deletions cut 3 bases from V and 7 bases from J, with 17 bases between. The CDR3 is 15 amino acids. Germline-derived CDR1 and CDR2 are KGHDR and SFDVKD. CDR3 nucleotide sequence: TGTGCCACCAGTGATCCCCTAGCGTCCGGAGGGACCCAGTACTTC. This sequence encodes CATSDPLASGGTQYF.

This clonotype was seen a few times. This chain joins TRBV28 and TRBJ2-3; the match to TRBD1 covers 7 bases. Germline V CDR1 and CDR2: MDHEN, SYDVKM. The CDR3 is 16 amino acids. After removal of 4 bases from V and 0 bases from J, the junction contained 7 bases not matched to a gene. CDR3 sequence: CASSSSPGQSTDTQYF. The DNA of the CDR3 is TGTGCCAGCAGTTCCTCGCCGGGACAGAGCACAGATACGCAGTATTTT.

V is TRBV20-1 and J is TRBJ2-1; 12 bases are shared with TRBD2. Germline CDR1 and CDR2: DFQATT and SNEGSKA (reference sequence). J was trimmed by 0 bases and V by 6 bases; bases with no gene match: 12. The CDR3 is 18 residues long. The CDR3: CSARPGTSGPSSYNEQFF. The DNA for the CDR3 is TGCAGTGCCCGCCCGGGGACTAGCGGGCCAAGCTCCTACAATGAGCAGTTCTTC.

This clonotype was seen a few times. CDR3 loop: CASSPARDYGYTF. The CDR3 DNA reads as TGTGCCAGCAGCCCCGCGAGGGACTATGGCTACACCTTC. The genes are TRBV7-2 and TRBJ1-2; D is ambiguous. Germline lookup yields CDR1 SGHTA and CDR2 FQGNSA. Trimming stripped 5 bases from V and 3 bases from J, with 10 bases between. CDR3 length: 13 amino acids.

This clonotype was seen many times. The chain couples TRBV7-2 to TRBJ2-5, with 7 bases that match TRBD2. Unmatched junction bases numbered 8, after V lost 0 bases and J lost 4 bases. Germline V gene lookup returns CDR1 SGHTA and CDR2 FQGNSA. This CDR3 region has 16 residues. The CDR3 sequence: CASSLAGGPRGETQYF. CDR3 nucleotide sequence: TGTGCCAGCAGCTTAGCGGGAGGGCCTCGGGGAGAGACCCAGTACTTC.

CDR3 DNA sequence: TGCAGCGGATCTCCATCTACAGGAATCAACACTGAAGCTTTCTTT. Translated, it gives CSGSPSTGINTEAFF. The chain is built from TRBV29-1 and TRBJ1-1, with TRBD1 as a possible D gene (5 bases). The CDR3 runs to 15 residues. V gave up 7 bases and J gave up 2 bases, with 20 bases separating them. Looked up from germline, CDR1 is SQVTM and CDR2 is ANQGSEA.